The 32 T cell receptor beta chains below come from one sample, sequenced in a study of blood T cell repertoires in COVID-19 (dated by TCRdb to about 2020). Library method: the immunoSEQ multiplex PCR assay. TCRdb provides this immuneACCESS table in a form limited to in-frame rearrangements. Some clones are lacking; in checked studies, under half of them reflect an unresolved V gene, and why the rest are absent is not known. This sample has about 300,000 clones in its table, and 70% to 90% of those were observed once. Roughly 5.9% of the sample belongs to the ten largest clones. Sequenced: peripheral blood. These receptors were collected from a woman aged 45-59 years with COVID-19, enrolled during active disease.

This chain joins TRBV6-5 and TRBJ2-4; D is uncertain. Trimming shortened V by 6 bases and J by 5 bases, and 11 bases separated the two germline ends. From germline, CDR1 is MNHEY and CDR2 SVGAGI. The length of the CDR3 is 13 residues. CDR3: CASRLHGQNIQYF. The DNA of the CDR3 is TGTGCCAGCAGACTGCACGGTCAAAACATTCAGTACTTC.

This chain joins TRBV19 and TRBJ2-6, with 7 nucleotides matching TRBD1. The CDR3 consists of 13 residues. Germline V gene lookup returns CDR1 LNHDA and CDR2 SQIVND (reference sequence). V lost 5 bases and J lost 16; bases outside the gene matches: 11. CDR3 DNA sequence: TGTGCCAGTAGTTTCCCGACAGGGATTGAGCTGACTTTC. Its protein is CASSFPTGIELTF.

This clone was counted a single time. The chain links TRBV4-1 to TRBJ2-7; a weak D match, TRBD1 (6 bases). Germline values: CDR1 MGHRA, CDR2 YSYEKL. The germline V and J ends were trimmed by 8 bases and 0 bases, with 11 bases remaining between them. There are 13 residues in the CDR3. The CDR3: CASARTASYEQYF. DNA of the CDR3: TGCGCCAGCGCTCGGACAGCCTCCTACGAGCAGTACTTC.

This chain joins TRBV30 and TRBJ2-5, with 7 positions matching TRBD2. Germline V CDR1 and CDR2: GTSNPN, SVGIG (reference sequence). The CDR3 is 13 residues long. The ends lost 3 bases at V and 4 bases at J; junction bases unmatched: 5. For the CDR3, the DNA is TGTGCCTGGAGGGGACTACCCGGAGAGACCCAGTACTTC. Translating gives CAWRGLPGETQYF.

This sequence joins TRBV9 and TRBJ2-7; 11 bases line up with TRBD2. V shed 0 bases and J 4 bases; nucleotides not matched to a gene: 3. This CDR3 has 15 residues. Germline V gene sequence: CDR1 SGDLS, CDR2 YYNGEE. The CDR3 is CASSVAASGGYEQYF. CDR3 bases: TGTGCCAGCAGCGTAGCGGCTAGCGGGGGGTACGAGCAGTACTTC.

This rearrangement joins TRBV6-4 to TRBJ2-1; 8 nucleotides line up with TRBD2. V shed 5 bases and J 9 bases; nucleotides not matched to a gene: 15. Germline CDR1 is MRHNA and CDR2 is SNTAGT. This CDR3 is built from 16 residues. CDR3 DNA: TGTGCCAGCAGTCCCACTAGCGGACACCTGGTTAGTGAGCAGTTCTTC. This sequence encodes CASSPTSGHLVSEQFF.

The rearrangement uses TRBV5-1 and TRBJ2-2; 12 positions match TRBD1. The CDR3 runs to 17 residues. The ends lost 4 bases at V and 6 bases at J; junction bases unmatched: 10. CDR1 and CDR2 (germline): SGHRS, YFSETQ. CDR3 loop: CASSLSPGQGAAGELFF. The CDR3, as DNA: TGCGCCAGCAGCCTATCCCCGGGACAGGGGGCGGCCGGGGAGCTGTTTTTT.

This chain joins TRBV11-2 and TRBJ2-5, with 7 nucleotides matching TRBD1. CDR3 size: 13 residues. V was pared by 5 bases and J by 4 bases, with 4 bases of the junction left unmatched. Germline CDR1 is SGHAT and CDR2 is FQNNGV. CDR3 residues: CASSPDRVETQYF. CDR3 DNA: TGTGCCAGCAGCCCCGACAGGGTAGAGACCCAGTACTTC.

The V and J genes are TRBV11-2 and TRBJ1-3; TRBD1 matches 8 bases. V gave up 6 bases and J gave up 4 bases; unmatched junction bases: 5. Germline assignment: CDR1 SGHAT and CDR2 FQNNGV. The CDR3 totals 14 residues. CDR3 protein: CASRRTGTGNTIYF. Written as DNA, the CDR3 is TGTGCCAGCAGACGGACAGGGACCGGAAACACCATATATTTT.

The chain is built from TRBV25-1 and TRBJ1-1; maybe TRBD1 (6 bases). Between the trimmed V and J ends, which lost 6 bases and 7 bases, there was a span of 9 bases. The CDR3 covers 11 residues. Germline assignment: CDR1 MGHDK and CDR2 SYGVNS. CDR3 sequence: CASSQGIEAFF. The CDR3 region has the DNA TGTGCCAGCAGCCAGGGGATTGAAGCTTTCTTT.

The rearrangement joins TRBV6-5 to TRBJ1-2, with D perhaps matching TRBD1 (6 bases). The CDR3 extends over 15 amino acids. V was cut by 0 bases and J by 8 bases, with 16 bases left in between. Germline CDR1 reads MNHEY; CDR2 reads SVGAGI. CDR3 DNA sequence: TGTGCCAGCAGTTACTCGTCGTCTTGGACAGTCGGCTACACCTTC. Translated: CASSYSSSWTVGYTF.

This chain links TRBV5-1 with TRBJ2-2; 11 bases match TRBD2. This CDR3 region has 15 residues. The junction had 2 bases not matched to a gene; V was cut back by 1 base and J by 6 bases. CDR1 is SGHRS and CDR2 is YFSETQ in the germline V gene. The CDR3 protein is CASSLYSGRAGELFF. The CDR3 DNA is TGCGCCAGCAGCTTGTATAGCGGGAGGGCCGGGGAGCTGTTTTTT.

This chain connects TRBV19 to TRBJ1-6; TRBD1 aligns across 7 bases. The CDR3 covers 17 residues. Looked up from germline, CDR1 is LNHDA and CDR2 is SQIVND (reference sequence). With 3 bases clipped from V and 0 bases from J, the junction kept 5 bases outside the gene matches. Here the CDR3 reads CASSIAGTASYNSPLHF. The CDR3 DNA is TGTGCCAGTAGTATCGCCGGGACAGCCTCCTATAATTCACCCCTCCACTTT.

The chain uses TRBV5-6 and TRBJ2-6; perhaps TRBD2 as D (5 bases). The length of the CDR3 is 19 residues. Trimming stripped 1 base from V and 1 base from J, with 18 bases between. Germline V lookup: CDR1 SGHDT, CDR2 YYEEEE. The CDR3 nucleotides read TGTGCCAGCAGCTTGCTCGGCTCAAACGGAGGTTCTGGGGCCAACGTCCTGACTTTC. It is translated as CASSLLGSNGGSGANVLTF. Full variable domain (rest looked up from reference TRBV5-6 and TRBJ2-6): DAGVTQSPTHLIKTRGQQVTLRCSPKSGHDTVSWYQQALGQGPQFIFQYYEEEERQRGNFPDRFSGHQFPNYSSELNVNALLLGDSALYLCASSLLGSNGGSGANVLTFGAGSRLTVL.

DNA for the CDR3: TGTGCCAGTAGTATAGGGACTAGCGGAGTGTACAATGAGCAGTTCTTC. The encoded protein is CASSIGTSGVYNEQFF. The chain carries TRBV19 and TRBJ2-1; TRBD2 matches at 10 bases. Unmatched junction bases numbered 4, after V lost 1 base and J lost 4 bases. Per germline, CDR1 LNHDA and CDR2 SQIVND (reference sequence). The CDR3 is 16 amino acids.

The genes are TRBV11-3 and TRBJ2-1; 8 nucleotides line up with TRBD1. After removal of 4 bases from V and 5 bases from J, the junction contained 4 bases not matched to a gene. Germline V lookup: CDR1 SGHNT, CDR2 YENEEA. This CDR3 has 14 amino acids. CDR3 amino acids: CASSSRTGNNEQFF. For the CDR3, the DNA is TGTGCCAGCAGCTCCCGGACAGGGAACAATGAGCAGTTCTTC. Together with reference TRBV11-3 and TRBJ2-1, the CDR3 gives the full variable domain: EAGVVQSPRYKIIEKKQPVAFWCNPISGHNTLYWYLQNLGQGPELLIRYENEEAVDDSQLPKDRFSAERLKGVDSTLKIQPAELGDSAVYLCASSSRTGNNEQFFGPGTRLTVL.

V and J are TRBV23-1 and TRBJ1-5; TRBD1 is a possible D gene (6 bases). TRBV23-1 counts as an open reading frame of uncertain function. Trimming shortened V by 1 base and J by 3 bases, and 16 bases separated the two germline ends. The CDR3 is made up of 17 amino acids. CDR3 coding DNA: TGCGCCAGCAGTCAATTAAGATTCCCAGGGGTCAATCAGCCCCAGCATTTT. It yields the protein CASSQLRFPGVNQPQHF.

The chain is built from TRBV27 and TRBJ2-4; the match to TRBD2 covers 8 bases. Germline V gene lookup returns CDR1 MNHEY and CDR2 SMNVEV (reference sequence). V gave up 3 bases and J gave up 1 base; unmatched junction bases: 8. There are 17 residues in the CDR3. This chain's CDR3 is CASSFGREGLAKNIQYF. The CDR3 DNA follows: TGTGCCAGCAGTTTCGGACGGGAGGGCCTGGCCAAAAACATTCAGTACTTC.

This clone was detected only once. The chain combines TRBV6-5 with TRBJ2-2; 7 bases match TRBD2. CDR1 is MNHEY, CDR2 SVGAGI, per germline. The ends lost 10 bases at V and 0 bases at J; junction bases unmatched: 2. This CDR3 region has 13 residues. As DNA, the CDR3 is TGTGCCACGACTAGCCCGAACACCGGGGAGCTGTTTTTT. Translated, it gives CATTSPNTGELFF.

This clone was counted between two and nine times. The genes are TRBV10-3 and TRBJ1-2; 8 bases map to TRBD1. The CDR3 covers 17 residues. Germline V gene sequence: CDR1 ENHRY, CDR2 SYGVKD. J was trimmed by 2 bases and V by 0 bases; bases with no gene match: 8. CDR3 bases: TGTGCCATCAGTGAGTCCTGGACAGGGAGCAAGAACTATGGCTACACCTTC. Translated: CAISESWTGSKNYGYTF.

The rearrangement links TRBV2 to TRBJ2-3; the D gene is possibly TRBD1 (6 bases). The CDR3 has 15 amino acids. Germline values: CDR1 SNHLY, CDR2 FYNNEI. V gave up 4 bases and J gave up 3 bases, with 14 bases separating them. The CDR3 region is CASSVGQGWTDTQYF. In DNA, the CDR3 is TGTGCCAGCAGTGTAGGGCAGGGGTGGACAGATACGCAGTATTTT.

CDR3 bases: TGTGCCACCAGGACTAGCGGGAGACGGGGGGAGCTGTTTTTT. Amino acids: CATRTSGRRGELFF. The gene calls are TRBV19 and TRBJ2-2; 13 positions agree with TRBD2. CDR3 length equals 14 residues. The germline CDR1 and CDR2 sequences are LNHDA and SQIVND (reference sequence). The ends lost 10 bases at V and 8 bases at J; junction bases unmatched: 7.

The J gene is TRBJ2-7, the V gene TRBV14; D remains unclear. The CDR3 runs to 13 residues. Germline V gene sequence: CDR1 SGHDN, CDR2 FVKESK. Between the trimmed V and J ends, which lost 3 bases and 5 bases, there was a span of 11 bases. In DNA form, the CDR3 reads TGTGCCAGCAGCCAGAACTCTATCGACGAGCAGTACTTC. This sequence encodes CASSQNSIDEQYF.

The rearrangement uses TRBV18 and TRBJ2-1, with D perhaps TRBD2 (5 bases). CDR1 is KGHSH, CDR2 LQKENI, per germline. The CDR3 covers 15 residues. With 0 bases removed from V and 7 bases from J, the gap between germline ends came to 13 bases. The CDR3 region has the DNA TGTGCCAGCTCACCACCGGGGAGCGGCAGAAATGAGCAGTTCTTC. Translation gives CASSPPGSGRNEQFF. The full variable domain, its missing parts supplied by reference TRBV18 and TRBJ2-1, is NAGVMQNPRHLVRRRGQEARLRCSPMKGHSHVYWYRQLPEEGLKFMVYLQKENIIDESGMPKERFSAEFPKEGPSILRIQQVVRGDSAAYFCASSPPGSGRNEQFFGPGTRLTVL.

J is TRBJ2-1 and V is TRBV27; 11 bases line up with TRBD2. V was pared by 2 bases and J by 2 bases, with 5 bases of the junction left unmatched. CDR3 length: 17 residues. Germline values: CDR1 MNHEY, CDR2 SMNVEV (reference sequence). The CDR3: CASSLPSGRKAYNEQFF. The CDR3 coding sequence is TGTGCCAGCAGTTTACCTAGCGGGAGGAAGGCCTACAATGAGCAGTTCTTC.

The genes are TRBV6-5 and TRBJ2-7, with D perhaps matching TRBD2 (5 bases). From germline, CDR1 is MNHEY and CDR2 SVGAGI. V was trimmed by 0 bases and J by 7 bases, leaving 13 bases between them. This CDR3 is built from 14 residues. CDR3: CASSYSIGVREQYF. The CDR3 coding sequence is TGTGCCAGCAGTTACTCGATCGGGGTCAGGGAGCAGTACTTC.

The chain is built from TRBV7-3 and TRBJ2-3; D uncertain. This CDR3 region has 11 residues. Germline V lookup: CDR1 SGHTA, CDR2 FQGTGA. The V end lost 5 bases, the J end lost 6 bases, and 6 bases lay between the germline ends. Here the CDR3 reads CASSDGDTQYF. The CDR3, as DNA: TGTGCCAGCAGCGACGGGGATACGCAGTATTTT.

The genes are TRBV11-3 and TRBJ2-5; a weak D match, TRBD2 (5 bases). V was pared by 1 base and J by 4 bases, with 22 bases between. The CDR3 runs to 18 residues. CDR1 is SGHNT and CDR2 is YENEEA in the germline V gene. The CDR3 reads CASSLGLKSPGAGETQYF. The CDR3 bases are TGTGCCAGCAGCTTAGGGTTAAAATCTCCGGGTGCGGGAGAGACCCAGTACTTC.

This chain connects TRBV6-5 to TRBJ2-5, with TRBD2 as a possible D gene (5 bases). This CDR3 comprises 15 residues. V was cut by 0 bases and J by 0 bases, with 8 bases left in between. The germline gives CDR1 MNHEY, CDR2 SVGAGI. CDR3 sequence: CASSYSTGYQETQYF. CDR3 DNA: TGTGCCAGCAGTTACTCGACGGGGTACCAAGAGACCCAGTACTTC.

In its sample, this clone was seen a few times. The chain employs TRBV2 and TRBJ1-1, with D unclear. The CDR3 totals 13 residues. V dropped 8 bases and J dropped 1 base, with 11 bases sitting between them. Germline V gene sequence: CDR1 SNHLY, CDR2 FYNNEI. CDR3 amino acids: CASGGDQNTEAFF. The CDR3 DNA is TGTGCCAGCGGCGGGGATCAGAACACTGAAGCTTTCTTT.

The J gene is TRBJ2-1, the V gene TRBV7-2; 13 bases are a match to TRBD2. From germline, CDR1 is SGHTA and CDR2 FQGNSA. Losses at the gene ends were 6 bases for V and 8 bases for J; bases not matched to a gene: 4. The length of the CDR3 is 14 residues. The DNA for the CDR3 is TGTGCCAGCAGGCGGACTAGCGGGAGCTATGAGCAGTTCTTC. Translation: CASRRTSGSYEQFF.

This chain links TRBV18 with TRBJ2-3; TRBD1 matches at 7 bases. The V gene's germline CDR1 is KGHSH and CDR2 LQKENI. The length of the CDR3 is 16 residues. V was clipped by 1 base and J by 1 base; unmatched bases: 5. The CDR3 sequence is CASSPLQGPGTDTQYF. In DNA, the CDR3 is TGTGCCAGCTCACCACTACAGGGGCCTGGCACAGATACGCAGTATTTT.